Included here is one T cell receptor beta chain sequence, with context. Some clones are missing from TCRdb's copy, which holds only in-frame ones; the method was immunoSEQ multiplex PCR. The profile covers about 26,000 clones, with nearly 80% appearing a single time and roughly 25% taken by the ten largest. The source of the sample is a study of OX40 agonist ivuxolimab in advanced cancers. Germline CDR1 MDHEN, CDR2 SYDVKM. The CDR3 spans 17 residues. Between the trimmed V and J ends, which lost 3 bases and 0 bases, there was a span of 17 bases. Here the sequenced sample was CD4+ or CD8+ T cells sorted from blood, taken in a trial of the OX40 agonist ivuxolimab. The TCR originated in an adult with an advanced solid tumor such as melanoma, head and neck, liver or kidney cancer. The gene calls are TRBV28 and TRBJ1-2, with unresolved D. The CDR3 is CASSFTGLGRSNYGYTF. The CDR3 nucleotides read TGTGCCAGCAGTTTCACTGGGTTGGGCCGTTCTAACTATGGCTACACCTTC.